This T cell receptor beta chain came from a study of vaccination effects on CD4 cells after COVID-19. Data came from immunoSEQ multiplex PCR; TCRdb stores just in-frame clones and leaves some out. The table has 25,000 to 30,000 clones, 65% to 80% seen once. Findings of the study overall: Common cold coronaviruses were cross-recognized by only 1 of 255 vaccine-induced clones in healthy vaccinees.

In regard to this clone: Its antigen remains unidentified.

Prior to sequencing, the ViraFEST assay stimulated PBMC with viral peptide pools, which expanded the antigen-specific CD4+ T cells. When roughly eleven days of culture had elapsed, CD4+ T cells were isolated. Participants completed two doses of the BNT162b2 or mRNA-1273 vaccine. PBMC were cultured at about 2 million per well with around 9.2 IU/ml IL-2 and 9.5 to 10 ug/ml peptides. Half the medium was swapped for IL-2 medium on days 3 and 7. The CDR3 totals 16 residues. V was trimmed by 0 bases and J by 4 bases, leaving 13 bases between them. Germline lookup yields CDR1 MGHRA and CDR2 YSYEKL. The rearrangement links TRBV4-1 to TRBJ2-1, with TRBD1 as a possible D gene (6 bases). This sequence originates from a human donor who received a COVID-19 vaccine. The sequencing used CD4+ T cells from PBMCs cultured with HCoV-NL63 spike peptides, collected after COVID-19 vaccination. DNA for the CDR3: TGCGCCAGCAGCCAAGACGGGACACCAGGATACAATGAGCAGTTCTTC. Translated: CASSQDGTPGYNEQFF.